The rows below give T cell receptor beta chains drawn from one sample of a study of blood T cell repertoires in COVID-19. TCRdb keeps only in-frame clones here, not all; method: immunoSEQ multiplex PCR. The sample records about 250,000 clones, about 90% being singletons. The sample taken for sequencing was peripheral blood. All receptors come from a man between 18 and 35 years old with active or convalescent COVID-19. Both conserved end residues are part of each CDR3. D genes are given only for firm matches. Clone size is not always given. Where it is, it says once, few, many or a class for expanded clones.

J gene: TRBJ1-2; V gene: TRBV7-9; clone size: .; CDR3 length: 13; D gene: .; CDR3 protein: CASSTGSQMGYTF; CDR3 DNA: TGTGCCAGCAGCACCGGGAGCCAGATGGGCTACACCTTC
J gene: TRBJ1-2; V gene: TRBV19; clone size: .; CDR3 length: 14; D gene: TRBD1; CDR3 protein: CASSMGQPLDGYTF; CDR3 DNA: TGTGCCAGTAGTATGGGACAGCCACTGGATGGCTACACCTTC
J gene: TRBJ1-1; V gene: TRBV2; clone size: .; CDR3 length: 14; D gene: TRBD1; CDR3 protein: CASRAVTGRTEAFF; CDR3 DNA: TGTGCCAGCAGGGCCGTGACAGGGCGGACTGAAGCTTTCTTT
J gene: TRBJ2-7; V gene: TRBV5-6; clone size: .; CDR3 length: 14; D gene: TRBD1; CDR3 protein: CASSGEQGVYEQYF; CDR3 DNA: TGTGCCAGCAGCGGCGAACAGGGGGTCTACGAGCAGTACTTC
J gene: TRBJ1-5; V gene: TRBV12-3/TRBV12-4; clone size: once; CDR3 length: 13; D gene: .; CDR3 protein: CASSSDSYQPQHF; CDR3 DNA: TGTGCCAGCAGCTCCGACAGTTATCAGCCCCAGCATTTT
J gene: TRBJ2-5; V gene: TRBV12-3/TRBV12-4; clone size: .; CDR3 length: 13; D gene: TRBD1; CDR3 protein: CASSWGQQETQYF; CDR3 DNA: TGTGCCAGCAGTTGGGGACAGCAAGAGACCCAGTACTTC
J gene: TRBJ1-2; V gene: TRBV5-5; clone size: .; CDR3 length: 16; D gene: TRBD1; CDR3 protein: CASSGGGQALNYGYTF; CDR3 DNA: TGTGCCAGCAGCGGGGGAGGACAGGCCCTTAACTATGGCTACACCTTC
J gene: TRBJ1-1; V gene: TRBV7-2; clone size: .; CDR3 length: 16; D gene: TRBD1; CDR3 protein: CASSLTGGALRTEAFF; CDR3 DNA: TGTGCCAGCAGTTTAACAGGGGGCGCTTTGAGGACTGAAGCTTTCTTT
J gene: TRBJ1-5; V gene: TRBV7-8; clone size: .; CDR3 length: 14; D gene: .; CDR3 protein: CASSFRVGRQPQHF; CDR3 DNA: TGTGCCAGCAGCTTCAGGGTTGGGCGGCAGCCCCAGCATTTT
J gene: TRBJ1-1; V gene: TRBV18; clone size: .; CDR3 length: 18; D gene: .; CDR3 protein: CASSLKTPGPGVSTEAFF; CDR3 DNA: TGTGCCAGCTCACTCAAGACTCCGGGCCCGGGGGTGAGCACTGAAGCTTTCTTT
J gene: TRBJ2-7; V gene: TRBV4-1; clone size: .; CDR3 length: 17; D gene: TRBD2; CDR3 protein: CASSHDPVLAGNYEQYF; CDR3 DNA: TGCGCCAGCAGCCATGATCCGGTCCTAGCGGGAAACTACGAGCAGTACTTC
J gene: TRBJ1-6; V gene: TRBV6-1; clone size: few; CDR3 length: 14; D gene: .; CDR3 protein: CASSDRGGNSPLHF; CDR3 DNA: TGTGCCAGCAGTGACAGGGGAGGGAATTCACCCCTCCACTTT
J gene: TRBJ1-2; V gene: TRBV6-5; clone size: .; CDR3 length: 14; D gene: TRBD1; CDR3 protein: CASSKRDRHYGYTF; CDR3 DNA: TGTGCCAGCAGTAAAAGGGACAGACACTATGGCTACACCTTC
J gene: TRBJ1-1; V gene: TRBV7-2; clone size: .; CDR3 length: 14; D gene: TRBD1; CDR3 protein: CASSLARTGTEAFF; CDR3 DNA: TGTGCCAGCAGCTTAGCGCGGACAGGGACTGAAGCTTTCTTT
J gene: TRBJ1-6; V gene: TRBV7-2; clone size: .; CDR3 length: 16; D gene: .; CDR3 protein: CASSFTFRGANSPLHF; CDR3 DNA: TGTGCCAGCAGCTTTACGTTCCGGGGGGCTAATTCACCCCTCCACTTT
J gene: TRBJ1-2; V gene: TRBV5-1; clone size: .; CDR3 length: 16; D gene: TRBD1; CDR3 protein: CASSSGQGDLRDGYTF; CDR3 DNA: TGCGCCAGCAGCTCGGGACAGGGGGATTTGAGGGATGGCTACACCTTC
J gene: TRBJ1-1; V gene: TRBV18; clone size: .; CDR3 length: 14; D gene: .; CDR3 protein: CASSPSRDTFEAFF; CDR3 DNA: TGTGCCAGCTCACCAAGCCGGGACACCTTTGAAGCTTTCTTT
J gene: TRBJ1-2; V gene: TRBV7-6; clone size: once; CDR3 length: 16; D gene: .; CDR3 protein: CASSLGVQGLNYGYTF; CDR3 DNA: TGTGCCAGCAGCTTAGGTGTCCAGGGGCTAAACTATGGCTACACCTTC
J gene: TRBJ1-2; V gene: TRBV7-2; clone size: .; CDR3 length: 12; D gene: .; CDR3 protein: CASSLAVGRYTF; CDR3 DNA: TGTGCCAGCAGCTTAGCTGTGGGCCGCTACACCTTC
J gene: TRBJ1-1; V gene: TRBV5-4; clone size: .; CDR3 length: 12; D gene: .; CDR3 protein: CASSLRGGEAFF; CDR3 DNA: TGTGCCAGCAGCTTGAGGGGAGGAGAAGCTTTCTTT
J gene: TRBJ2-7; V gene: TRBV28; clone size: .; CDR3 length: 16; D gene: TRBD2; CDR3 protein: CASSPNGAGVGLEQYF; CDR3 DNA: TGTGCCAGCAGTCCTAACGGGGCGGGAGTGGGTCTCGAGCAGTACTTC
J gene: TRBJ1-4; V gene: TRBV29-1; clone size: few; CDR3 length: 13; D gene: .; CDR3 protein: CSVSLRGNEKLFF; CDR3 DNA: TGCAGCGTCTCTCTCAGGGGTAATGAAAAACTGTTTTTT
J gene: TRBJ1-1; V gene: TRBV30; clone size: .; CDR3 length: 12; D gene: .; CDR3 protein: CAWRRQVGLAFF; CDR3 DNA: TGTGCCTGGAGGAGACAGGTCGGTTTAGCTTTCTTT
J gene: TRBJ2-1; V gene: TRBV14; clone size: .; CDR3 length: 11; D gene: .; CDR3 protein: CASSQGGEQFF; CDR3 DNA: TGTGCCAGCAGCCAAGGAGGTGAGCAGTTCTTC
J gene: TRBJ2-7; V gene: TRBV4-2; clone size: .; CDR3 length: 20; D gene: TRBD2; CDR3 protein: CASSQDPGGLAGVLSYEQYF; CDR3 DNA: TGTGCCAGCAGCCAAGATCCTGGAGGGCTAGCGGGTGTCCTCTCCTACGAGCAGTACTTC
J gene: TRBJ1-2; V gene: TRBV19; clone size: .; CDR3 length: 15; D gene: .; CDR3 protein: CASSAQTGPIYGYTF; CDR3 DNA: TGTGCCAGTAGTGCTCAGACAGGACCAATCTATGGCTACACCTTC
J gene: TRBJ2-1; V gene: TRBV9; clone size: .; CDR3 length: 14; D gene: .; CDR3 protein: CASSRGSSYNEQFF; CDR3 DNA: TGTGCCAGCAGCAGGGGTAGCTCCTACAATGAGCAGTTCTTC
J gene: TRBJ1-2; V gene: TRBV6-2/TRBV6-3; clone size: few; CDR3 length: 13; D gene: .; CDR3 protein: CASSYSGGKGYTF; CDR3 DNA: TGTGCCAGCAGTTACTCGGGCGGGAAGGGCTACACCTTC
J gene: TRBJ2-7; V gene: TRBV18; clone size: .; CDR3 length: 13; D gene: .; CDR3 protein: CASSPQGISEQYF; CDR3 DNA: TGTGCCAGCTCACCACAGGGGATCTCCGAGCAGTACTTC
J gene: TRBJ2-5; V gene: TRBV7-9; clone size: once; CDR3 length: 15; D gene: TRBD2; CDR3 protein: CASSPTSGGGETQYF; CDR3 DNA: TGTGCCAGCAGCCCTACTAGCGGGGGAGGGGAGACCCAGTACTTC
J gene: TRBJ2-2; V gene: TRBV28; clone size: .; CDR3 length: 14; D gene: .; CDR3 protein: CASRTTNQGGELFF; CDR3 DNA: TGTGCCAGCAGGACCACTAATCAGGGCGGGGAGCTGTTTTTT
J gene: TRBJ1-1; V gene: TRBV6-1; clone size: .; CDR3 length: 15; D gene: .; CDR3 protein: CASSEAVRVGTEAFF; CDR3 DNA: TGTGCCAGCAGTGAAGCTGTCAGGGTAGGTACTGAAGCTTTCTTT
J gene: TRBJ2-3; V gene: TRBV3-1/TRBV3-2; clone size: .; CDR3 length: 15; D gene: TRBD2; CDR3 protein: CASRRLAGGTDTQYF; CDR3 DNA: TGTGCCAGCAGGCGACTAGCGGGAGGCACAGATACGCAGTATTTT
J gene: TRBJ1-1; V gene: TRBV5-1; clone size: .; CDR3 length: 19; D gene: .; CDR3 protein: CASSPGPLGGGGMNTEAFF; CDR3 DNA: TGCGCCAGCAGTCCAGGACCTTTGGGGGGAGGCGGGATGAACACTGAAGCTTTCTTT
J gene: TRBJ2-7; V gene: TRBV28; clone size: .; CDR3 length: 13; D gene: .; CDR3 protein: CASSLQGGHEQYF; CDR3 DNA: TGTGCCAGCAGTTTACAGGGGGGTCACGAGCAGTACTTC
J gene: TRBJ1-1; V gene: TRBV6-6; clone size: .; CDR3 length: 13; D gene: TRBD1; CDR3 protein: CASKGQTRFEAFF; CDR3 DNA: TGTGCCAGCAAGGGACAGACCCGCTTTGAAGCTTTCTTT
J gene: TRBJ2-7; V gene: TRBV15; clone size: .; CDR3 length: 14; D gene: .; CDR3 protein: CATSRDTWSHEQYF; CDR3 DNA: TGTGCCACCAGCAGAGACACTTGGTCCCACGAGCAGTACTTC
J gene: TRBJ2-5; V gene: TRBV7-2; clone size: .; CDR3 length: 15; D gene: TRBD1; CDR3 protein: CASSSWTGTQETQYF; CDR3 DNA: TGTGCCAGCAGCTCCTGGACAGGGACCCAAGAGACCCAGTACTTC
J gene: TRBJ1-6; V gene: TRBV18; clone size: .; CDR3 length: 13; D gene: .; CDR3 protein: CASSPGQGSPLHF; CDR3 DNA: TGTGCCAGCTCACCGGGACAAGGATCACCCCTCCACTTT
J gene: TRBJ1-2; V gene: TRBV29-1; clone size: few; CDR3 length: 13; D gene: TRBD1; CDR3 protein: CSVETGGRGGYTF; CDR3 DNA: TGCAGCGTTGAGACAGGGGGCAGGGGTGGCTACACCTTC
J gene: TRBJ2-1; V gene: TRBV27; clone size: .; CDR3 length: 13; D gene: .; CDR3 protein: CASSPRHGNEQFF; CDR3 DNA: TGTGCCAGCAGTCCCAGACACGGTAATGAGCAGTTCTTC
J gene: TRBJ2-2; V gene: TRBV29-1; clone size: .; CDR3 length: 12; D gene: .; CDR3 protein: CSVLSYTGELFF; CDR3 DNA: TGCAGCGTTCTGAGTTATACCGGGGAGCTGTTTTTT